This T cell receptor (beta chain) was identified in a study of T cell responses to AZD1222 COVID-19 vaccine (dated by TCRdb to the early 2020s). Regarding the complete study: AZD1222 recipients with second doses at about 4 weeks or about 12 weeks were pooled, because spike-specific TCR depth and breadth did not differ between schedules. A total of just over 230 trial participants underwent TCR sequencing, of whom nearly 210 received two doses of AZD1222 and 26 received two doses of the MenACWY control vaccine. Trial participants were enrolled into age subgroups of 18-55, 56-69 and 70-plus years, which contained about 160, 30 and 59 TCR-sequenced participants, respectively. What the work shows at the level of the full study, not this receptor alone: In the small 56-69-year group, the increase in depth fell short of significance, most likely because of low power. The whole spike protein was spanned by vaccine-associated CD4 TCRs, and dominant responses were seen in regions 160-218 and 743-854. Reportedly, close to half of the unique spike-specific TCRs recognized epitopes lying outside the regions that are mutated in the B.1.351 and B.1.1.7 variants. Conclusions about previously exposed vaccinees are limited, since just five to seven AZD1222 recipients were seropositive for SARS-CoV-2 at baseline. Because no samples from the day 14 peak response were available, repertoires could be characterized only after the peak T cell response. Participants were mostly white British and included more females than males, and it was suggested by the authors that clonal diversity may have been underestimated. A significant rise in spike-specific TCR breadth and depth was observed after two AZD1222 doses relative to day 0 and relative to MenACWY recipients.

This clone was detected only once. Its binding antigen is unknown. It has no much larger one-base neighbor in the sample; base qualities were not kept. The CDR3 has 18 amino acids, counting the end cysteine and phenylalanine. Only the CDR3 part of the read is kept: 54 bases, read in frame from the first base. In the germline V gene (reference sequence), CDR1 corresponds to LNHDA and CDR2 to SQIVND. V ends up 0 bases short and J 0 bases short, with an unmatched junction base count of 3. The time point tag for this specimen amounts to: baseline before first vaccination. Samples from vaccinated people were obtained from the UK trials COV001 and COV002, which included a single-blind randomized controlled phase 2/3 trial of AZD1222 (ChAdOx1 nCoV-19) in healthy adults. For TCRbeta chain sequencing, PBMC samples were collected from trial participants at day 0 and at day 28 after the second dose. The CDR3 regions of human TCRbeta chains were analyzed by immunosequencing. On the study's bioinformatics: Repertoire TCRs were matched against a reference library of SARS-CoV-2-specific TCRs generated with the MIRA antigen-specificity platform. Breadth was defined as the fraction of unique TCRs that were SARS-CoV-2-associated. Depth was defined as the fraction of total T cells that were SARS-CoV-2-associated. Using the MIRA data, each spike-specific TCR was mapped to the spike region that the TCR reacts to and placed in a CD4 or CD8 class. Log10-transformed breadth and depth values were compared by one-way ANOVA with Sidak's multiple comparisons tests. Here the immuneACCESS table is served through TCRdb, limited to in-frame sequences with V and J called. Missing clones are a known gap in these copies; in checked studies unresolved V genes cover under half, and the rest lacks a known reason. Clone size and the V and J calls come from that table; the DNA yielded D and trimming. Recorded for this sample are about 120,000 clones; about 90% of them occurred a single time. The ten biggest clones cover 8% to 10% of the sample.

Here the chain combines TRBV19 and TRBJ2-4, with 12 junctional bases fitting TRBD2. The sequence was obtained from an adult in good health. Sequencing used peripheral blood, obtained on day 0 of AZD1222 vaccination. The DNA is TGTGCCAGTAGTATAGAACTAGCGGGGGGTAGAGCCAAAAACATTCAGTACTTC. Translation gives CASSIELAGGRAKNIQYF.